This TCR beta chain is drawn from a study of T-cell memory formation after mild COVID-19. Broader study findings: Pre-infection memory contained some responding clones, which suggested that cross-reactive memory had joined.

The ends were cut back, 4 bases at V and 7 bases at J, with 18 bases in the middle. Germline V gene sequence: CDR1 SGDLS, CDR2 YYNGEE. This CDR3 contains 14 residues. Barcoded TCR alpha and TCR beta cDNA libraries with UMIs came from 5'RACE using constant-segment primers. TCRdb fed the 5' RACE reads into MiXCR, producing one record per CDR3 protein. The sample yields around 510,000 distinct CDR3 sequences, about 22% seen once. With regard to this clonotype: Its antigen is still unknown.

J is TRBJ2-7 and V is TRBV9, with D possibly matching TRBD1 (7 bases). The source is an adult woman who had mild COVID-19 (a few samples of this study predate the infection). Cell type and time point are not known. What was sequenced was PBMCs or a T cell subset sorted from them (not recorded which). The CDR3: CASSSRGVDSEQYF. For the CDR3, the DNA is TGTGCCAGCAGCTCCAGGGGGGTGGATTCGGAGCAGTACTTC.